The T cell receptor beta chain described here comes from a study of T cell responses to AZD1222 COVID-19 vaccine. Study findings and constraints: Epitopes outside B.1.351 and B.1.1.7 mutated regions reportedly drew nearly half of spike TCRs. Spike-specific TCR breadth and depth rose after two AZD1222 doses. Only a handful of AZD1222 recipients tested seropositive at baseline.

The table came from immunoSEQ multiplex PCR; TCRdb's copy has only in-frame clones and leaves some out. The table has 120,000 to 150,000 clones, approximately 89% seen once; the top ten hold approximately 3.1%. Germline assignment: CDR1 SEHNR and CDR2 FQNEAQ (reference sequence). V shed 2 bases and J shed 7 bases, with 11 bases lying between them. This CDR3 comprises 13 residues. With regard to this clone: Its antigen remains unidentified.

The TCR sequence derives from an adult in good health. Source: peripheral blood, taken on day 0 of MenACWY control vaccination. The chain recombines TRBV7-9 with TRBJ1-1; no clear D gene. CDR3 amino acids: CASSLSLQGEAFF. DNA of the CDR3: TGTGCCAGCAGCTTATCCCTCCAAGGTGAAGCTTTCTTT.